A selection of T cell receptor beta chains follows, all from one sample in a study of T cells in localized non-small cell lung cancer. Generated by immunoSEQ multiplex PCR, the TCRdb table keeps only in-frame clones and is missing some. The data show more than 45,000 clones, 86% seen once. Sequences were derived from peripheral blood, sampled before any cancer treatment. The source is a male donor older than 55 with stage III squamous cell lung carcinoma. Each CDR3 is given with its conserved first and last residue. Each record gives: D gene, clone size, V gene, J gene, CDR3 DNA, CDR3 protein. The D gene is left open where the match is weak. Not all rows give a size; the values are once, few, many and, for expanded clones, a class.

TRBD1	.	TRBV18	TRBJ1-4	TGTGCCAGCTCACCCCTTGCAGGGGGCGTTAATGAAAAACTGTTTTTT	CASSPLAGGVNEKLFF
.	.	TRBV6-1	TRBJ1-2	TGTGCCAGCAGTGAGATTTCATTGGGGGGGTCCGCTAACTATGGCTACACCTTC	CASSEISLGGSANYGYTF
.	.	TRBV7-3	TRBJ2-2	TGTGCCAGCAGCCCTAAGGGGTATAACAAGGGGAACACCGGGGAGCTGTTTTTT	CASSPKGYNKGNTGELFF
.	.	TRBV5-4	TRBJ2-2	TGTGCCAGCAGCATGGGGGCCCAAGGGGAGCTGTTTTTT	CASSMGAQGELFF
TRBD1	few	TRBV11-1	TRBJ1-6	TGTGCCAGCAGCCAACAGGGGGTTTCACCCCTCCACTTT	CASSQQGVSPLHF
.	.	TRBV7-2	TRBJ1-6	TGTGCCAGCAGGCAGTCGAGCTCCTATAATTCACCCCTCCACTTT	CASRQSSSYNSPLHF
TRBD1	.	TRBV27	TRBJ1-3	TGTGCCAGCAGTTCCAGGACAGGGGGTATCTCTGGAAACACCATATATTTT	CASSSRTGGISGNTIYF
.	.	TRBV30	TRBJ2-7	TGTGCCTGGAGTACTTCCTACGAGCAGTACTTC	CAWSTSYEQYF
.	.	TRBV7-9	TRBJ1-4	TGTGCCAGCAGCCTACCGGGAGGGAGTAATGAAAAACTGTTTTTT	CASSLPGGSNEKLFF
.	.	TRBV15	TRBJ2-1	TGTGCCACCAGCATGGGGGAGCAGTTCTTC	CATSMGEQFF
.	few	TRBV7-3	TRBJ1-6	TGTGCCAGCAGCTTGATGGTCGGGGATTCACCCCTCCACTTT	CASSLMVGDSPLHF
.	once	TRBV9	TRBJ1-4	TGTGCCAGCAGCGTAGAGGCAACTAATGAAAAACTGTTTTTT	CASSVEATNEKLFF
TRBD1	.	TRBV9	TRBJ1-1	TGTGCCAGCAGCGTAGACAGGGGCACTGAAGCTTTCTTT	CASSVDRGTEAFF
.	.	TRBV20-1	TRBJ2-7	TGCAGTGCTAGTCCCCTCTACGAGCAGTACTTC	CSASPLYEQYF
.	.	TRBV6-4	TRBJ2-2	TGTGCCAGCACCTCCGAAGGGGGCACCGGGGAGCTGTTTTTT	CASTSEGGTGELFF
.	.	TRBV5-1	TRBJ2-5	TGCGCCAGCAGCCTCGGAACAGGGCGTGAGACCCAGTACTTC	CASSLGTGRETQYF
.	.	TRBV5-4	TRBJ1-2	TGTGCCAGCTACCAAGGACAGATGCTTGAACATGGCTACACCTTC	CASYQGQMLEHGYTF
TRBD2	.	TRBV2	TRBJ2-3	TGTGCCAGCAGTGATCTCCTGGCTAGCGGGACCACAGATACGCAGTATTTT	CASSDLLASGTTDTQYF
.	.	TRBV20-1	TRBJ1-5	TGCAGTGCTACTAGCAATCAGCCCCAGCATTTT	CSATSNQPQHF
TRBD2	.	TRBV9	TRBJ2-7	TGTGCCAGCAGCACCACCCCTAGCGGGAGCTCCTACGAGCAGTACTTC	CASSTTPSGSSYEQYF
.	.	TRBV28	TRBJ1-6	TGTGCCAGCATGAAACAGGGTTCGGGTTCACCCCTCCACTTT	CASMKQGSGSPLHF
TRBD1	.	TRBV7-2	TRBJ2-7	TGTGCCAGCAGCCCGGTCCCGGGACAGGGTTACGAGCAGTACTTC	CASSPVPGQGYEQYF
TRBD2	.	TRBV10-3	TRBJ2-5	TGTGCCATCAGAGAGAGCGGGAGTATGGGAGAGACCCAGTACTTC	CAIRESGSMGETQYF
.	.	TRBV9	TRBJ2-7	TGTGCCAGCAGCGTGGGAGACTCCTACGAGCAGTACTTC	CASSVGDSYEQYF
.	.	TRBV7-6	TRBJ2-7	TGTGCCAGCAGCTTAGTCGAGTACGAGCAGTACTTC	CASSLVEYEQYF
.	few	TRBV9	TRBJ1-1	TGTGCCAGCAGCGTAGAAGGGAACACTGAAGCTTTCTTT	CASSVEGNTEAFF
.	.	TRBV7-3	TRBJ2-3	TGTGCCAGCAGCCTTAACGGGCAGGGTTTCGATACGCAGTATTTT	CASSLNGQGFDTQYF